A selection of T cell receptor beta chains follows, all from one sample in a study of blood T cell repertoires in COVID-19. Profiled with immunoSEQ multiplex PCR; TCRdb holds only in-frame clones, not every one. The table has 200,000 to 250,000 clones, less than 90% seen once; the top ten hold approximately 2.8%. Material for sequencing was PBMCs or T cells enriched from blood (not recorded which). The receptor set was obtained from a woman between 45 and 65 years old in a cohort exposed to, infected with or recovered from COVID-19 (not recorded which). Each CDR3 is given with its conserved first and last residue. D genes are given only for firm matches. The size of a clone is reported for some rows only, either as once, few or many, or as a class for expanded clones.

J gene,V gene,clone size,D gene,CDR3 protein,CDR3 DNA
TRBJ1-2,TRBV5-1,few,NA,CASKGDLELEGYTF,TGCGCCAGCAAAGGAGACCTGGAACTCGAGGGCTACACCTTC
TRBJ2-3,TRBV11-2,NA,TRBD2,CASSSGGTYTDTQYF,TGTGCCAGCAGCTCGGGGGGGACCTACACAGATACGCAGTATTTT
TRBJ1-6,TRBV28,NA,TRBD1,CASSLLQGAQDSPLHF,TGTGCCAGCAGTTTATTGCAGGGGGCGCAGGATTCACCCCTCCACTTT
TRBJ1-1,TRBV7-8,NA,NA,CASSLAVGHLEAFF,TGTGCCAGCAGCTTAGCGGTGGGACACCTGGAAGCTTTCTTT
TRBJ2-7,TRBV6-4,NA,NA,CASSADRSSYEQYF,TGTGCCAGCAGTGCCGACAGGAGCTCCTACGAGCAGTACTTC
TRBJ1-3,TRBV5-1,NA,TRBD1,CASSFTGGNSGNTIYF,TGCGCCAGCAGCTTCACAGGGGGCAACTCTGGAAACACCATATATTTT
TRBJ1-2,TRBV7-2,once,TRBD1,CASSLVTDRSLRYGYTF,TGTGCCAGCAGCTTAGTAACGGACAGGAGCCTCCGTTATGGCTACACCTTC
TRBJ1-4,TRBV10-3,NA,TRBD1,CAISGQGKNEKLFF,TGTGCCATCAGCGGACAGGGGAAGAATGAAAAACTGTTTTTT
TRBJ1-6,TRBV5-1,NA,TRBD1,CASNFGQDNSPLHF,TGCGCCAGCAACTTTGGACAGGATAATTCACCCCTCCACTTT
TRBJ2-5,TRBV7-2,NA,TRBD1,CASSPARGPQETQYF,TGTGCCAGCAGTCCCGCGAGGGGGCCTCAAGAGACCCAGTACTTC
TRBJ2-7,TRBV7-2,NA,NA,CASSLMAGRAYEQYF,TGTGCCAGCAGCTTAATGGCGGGGAGAGCCTACGAGCAGTACTTC
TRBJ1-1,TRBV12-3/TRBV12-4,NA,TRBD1,CASSLSGQWEAFF,TGTGCCAGCAGTTTATCGGGACAGTGGGAAGCTTTCTTT
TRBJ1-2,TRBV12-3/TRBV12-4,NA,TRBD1,CASRTGGANGYTF,TGTGCCAGCAGGACAGGGGGCGCCAATGGCTACACCTTC
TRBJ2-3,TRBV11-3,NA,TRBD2,CASSQNSGAPDTQYF,TGTGCCAGCAGCCAAAATAGCGGGGCCCCAGATACGCAGTATTTT
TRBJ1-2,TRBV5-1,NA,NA,CASSPDSGYTF,TGCGCCAGCAGCCCAGACAGCGGCTACACCTTC
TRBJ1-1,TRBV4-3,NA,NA,CASSQVPHGQGYTEAFF,TGCGCCAGCAGCCAAGTTCCCCACGGGCAGGGGTACACTGAAGCTTTCTTT
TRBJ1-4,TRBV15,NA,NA,CATSKDSHEKLFF,TGTGCCACCAGCAAGGACAGCCATGAAAAACTGTTTTTT
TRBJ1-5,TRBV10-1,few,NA,CASSGGRDKPQHF,TGCGCCAGCAGTGGCGGCAGGGACAAGCCCCAGCATTTT
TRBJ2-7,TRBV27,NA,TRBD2,CASRIGTSGPYEQYF,TGTGCCAGCAGAATTGGGACTAGCGGGCCATACGAGCAGTACTTC
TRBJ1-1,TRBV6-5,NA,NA,CAILGGNTEAFF,TGTGCCATCTTGGGGGGGAACACTGAAGCTTTCTTT
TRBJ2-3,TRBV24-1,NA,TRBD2,CATSVGGGARDTQYF,TGTGCCACCAGTGTCGGCGGGGGGGCGAGAGATACGCAGTATTTT
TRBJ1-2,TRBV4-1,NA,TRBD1,CASSPEDRGDYGYTF,TGCGCCAGCAGCCCAGAGGACAGGGGGGACTATGGCTACACCTTC
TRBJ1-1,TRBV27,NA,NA,CASRLKQGGNTEAFF,TGTGCCAGCAGGTTAAAACAGGGCGGGAACACTGAAGCTTTCTTT
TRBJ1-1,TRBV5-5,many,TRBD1,CASSVTGGNSEAFF,TGTGCCAGCAGCGTGACAGGGGGAAACTCTGAAGCTTTCTTT
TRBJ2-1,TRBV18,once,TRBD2,CASSPTISGGEIF,TGTGCCAGCTCACCGACGATTAGCGGGGGGGAAATCTTC
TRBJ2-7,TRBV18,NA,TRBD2,CASSLSGASGTSYEQYF,TGTGCCAGCTCACTTTCGGGAGCTAGCGGGACCTCCTACGAGCAGTACTTC
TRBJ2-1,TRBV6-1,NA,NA,CASSEPSNGGNEQFF,TGTGCCAGCAGTGAACCCTCCAACGGGGGTAATGAGCAGTTCTTC
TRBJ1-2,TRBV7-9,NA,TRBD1,CASSSHRGQSGYTF,TGTGCCAGCAGCTCTCATAGGGGGCAGAGTGGCTACACCTTC
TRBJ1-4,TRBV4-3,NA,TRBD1,CASSQQGAEKLFF,TGCGCCAGCAGCCAACAGGGGGCCGAAAAACTGTTTTTT
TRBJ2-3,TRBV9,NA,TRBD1,CASSGRTGVLGTQYF,TGTGCCAGCAGCGGACGGACAGGTGTATTAGGTACGCAGTATTTT
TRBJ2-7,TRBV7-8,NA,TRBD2,CATSGVAGGYEQYF,TGTGCCACGAGCGGGGTAGCGGGGGGTTACGAGCAGTACTTC
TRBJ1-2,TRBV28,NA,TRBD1,CASSLQGAHGYTF,TGTGCCAGCAGTTTACAGGGGGCGCATGGCTACACCTTC
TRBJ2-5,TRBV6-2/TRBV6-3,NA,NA,CASSSPLPGETQYF,TGTGCCAGCAGTTCGCCCTTACCGGGAGAGACCCAGTACTTC
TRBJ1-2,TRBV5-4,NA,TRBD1,CASSSRDRAGYTF,TGTGCCAGCAGCTCCAGGGACAGGGCTGGCTACACCTTC
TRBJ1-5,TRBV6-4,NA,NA,CASSEQEGQPQHF,TGTGCCAGCAGTGAGCAGGAGGGTCAGCCCCAGCATTTT
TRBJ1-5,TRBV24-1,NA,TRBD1,CATSSGTGGNQPQHF,TGTGCCACCAGTTCCGGGACAGGGGGCAATCAGCCCCAGCATTTT